This TCR beta chain was captured in a study of cytomegalovirus exposure and HLA in healthy donors. Vbeta (60) and Jbeta (13) primers were used in the PCR. The protocol was immunoSEQ multiplex PCR, while the TCRdb copy is restricted to in-frame clones and leaves out a portion. Recorded for this sample: about 130,000 clones. The V end lost 4 bases, the J end lost 5 bases, and 18 bases lay between the germline ends. This CDR3 has 16 amino acids. The germline V gene encodes CDR1 SGHTS and CDR2 YDEGEE. The sequenced material came from PBMCs. The chain couples TRBV5-8 to TRBJ2-2; possibly TRBD2 for D (6 bases). The receptor's source is a woman between 40 and 50 years old in good health and CMV-seronegative. The CDR3 sequence: CASSLGSGLETGELFF. CDR3 nucleotides: TGTGCCAGCAGCCTAGGGAGCGGGTTGGAGACCGGGGAGCTGTTTTTT.